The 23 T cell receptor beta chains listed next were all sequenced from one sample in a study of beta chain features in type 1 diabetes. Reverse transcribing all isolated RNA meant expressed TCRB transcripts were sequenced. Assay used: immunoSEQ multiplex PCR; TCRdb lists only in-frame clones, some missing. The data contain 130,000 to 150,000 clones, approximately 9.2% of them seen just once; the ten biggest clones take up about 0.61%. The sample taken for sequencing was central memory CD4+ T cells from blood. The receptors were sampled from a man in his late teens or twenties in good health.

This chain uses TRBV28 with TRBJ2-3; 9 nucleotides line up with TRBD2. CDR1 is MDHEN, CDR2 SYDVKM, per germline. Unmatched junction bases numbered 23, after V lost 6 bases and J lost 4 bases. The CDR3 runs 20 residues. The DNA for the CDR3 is TGTGCCAGCAGCTCGGGGGGGTTTGCTAGCGGGGCCCTCGGGGCAGATACGCAGTATTTT. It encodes CASSSGGFASGALGADTQYF.

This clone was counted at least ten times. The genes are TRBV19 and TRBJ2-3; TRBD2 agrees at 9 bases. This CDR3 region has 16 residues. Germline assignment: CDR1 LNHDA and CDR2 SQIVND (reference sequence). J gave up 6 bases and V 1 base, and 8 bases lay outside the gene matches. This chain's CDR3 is CASSIVPSGAPDTQYF. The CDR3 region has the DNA TGTGCCAGTAGTATAGTGCCTAGCGGGGCTCCGGATACGCAGTATTTT.

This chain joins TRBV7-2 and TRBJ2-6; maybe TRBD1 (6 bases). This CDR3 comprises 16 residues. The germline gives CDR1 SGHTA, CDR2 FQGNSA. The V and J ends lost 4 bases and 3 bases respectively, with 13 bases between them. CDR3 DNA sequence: TGTGCCAGCAGCTGGGGGCAGGGTGGTGGGGCCAACGTCCTGACTTTC. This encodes CASSWGQGGGANVLTF. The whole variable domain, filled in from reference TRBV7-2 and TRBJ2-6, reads GAGVSQSPSNKVTEKGKDVELRCDPISGHTALYWYRQSLGQGLEFLIYFQGNSAPDKSGLPSDRFSAERTGGSVSTLTIQRTQQEDSAVYLCASSWGQGGGANVLTFGAGSRLTVL.

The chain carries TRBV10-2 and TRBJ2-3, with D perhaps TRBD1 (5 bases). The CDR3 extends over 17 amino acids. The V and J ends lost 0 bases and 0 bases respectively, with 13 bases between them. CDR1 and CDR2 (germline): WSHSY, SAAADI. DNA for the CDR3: TGCGCCAGCAGTGAGTCGAAGGGGCCACAAAGCACAGATACGCAGTATTTT. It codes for CASSESKGPQSTDTQYF.

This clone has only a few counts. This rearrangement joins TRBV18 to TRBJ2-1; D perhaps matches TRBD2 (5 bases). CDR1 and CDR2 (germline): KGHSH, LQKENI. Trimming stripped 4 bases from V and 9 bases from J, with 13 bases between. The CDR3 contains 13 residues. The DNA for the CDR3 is TGTGCCAGCTCACAAAGTCCGGGAAGTGAGCAGTTCTTC. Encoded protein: CASSQSPGSEQFF.

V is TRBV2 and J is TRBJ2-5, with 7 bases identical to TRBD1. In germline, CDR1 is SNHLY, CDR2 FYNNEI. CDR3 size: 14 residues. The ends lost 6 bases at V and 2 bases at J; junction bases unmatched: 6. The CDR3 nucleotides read TGTGCCAGCAGCATGGGACAGCAACAAGAGACCCAGTACTTC. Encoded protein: CASSMGQQQETQYF.

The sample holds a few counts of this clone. The CDR3 nucleotides are TGTGCCACCAGCAGAAGGACAATCTCCTACAATGAGCAGTTCTTC. Translation: CATSRRTISYNEQFF. This sequence joins TRBV15 and TRBJ2-1; D might be TRBD1 (5 bases). This CDR3 is built from 15 residues. Deletions cut 2 bases from V and 0 bases from J, with 8 bases between. Germline V gene lookup returns CDR1 LNHNV and CDR2 YYDKDF (reference sequence). The full variable domain, its missing parts supplied by reference TRBV15 and TRBJ2-1, is DAMVIQNPRYQVTQFGKPVTLSCSQTLNHNVMYWYQQKSSQAPKLLFHYYDKDFNNEADTPDNFQSRRPNTSFCFLDIRSPGLGDTAMYLCATSRRTISYNEQFFGPGTRLTVL.

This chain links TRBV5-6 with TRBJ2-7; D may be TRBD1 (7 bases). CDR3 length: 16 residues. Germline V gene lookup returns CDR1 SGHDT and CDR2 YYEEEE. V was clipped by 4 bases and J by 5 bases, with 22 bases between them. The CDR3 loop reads CASSGRGLRGVHEQYF. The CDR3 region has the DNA TGTGCCAGCAGCGGACGCGGTCTCAGGGGGGTCCACGAGCAGTACTTC.

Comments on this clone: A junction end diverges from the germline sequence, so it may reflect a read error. CDR3: CASSPPGDSSNSPLHF. Here the CDR3 DNA reads TGTGCCAGCAGCCCCCCCGGGGACTCCTCTAATTCACCCCTCCACTTT. V and J are TRBV7-2 and TRBJ1-6; the D gene is possibly TRBD1 (5 bases). CDR1 and CDR2 from the germline V gene are SGHTA and FQGNSA. The CDR3 is 16 amino acids.

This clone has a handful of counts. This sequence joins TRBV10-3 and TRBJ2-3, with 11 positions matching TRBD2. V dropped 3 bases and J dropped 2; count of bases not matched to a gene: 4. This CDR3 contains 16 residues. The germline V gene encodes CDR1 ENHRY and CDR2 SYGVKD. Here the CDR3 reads CAISDPSGGNTDTQYF. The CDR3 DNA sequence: TGTGCCATCAGTGACCCTAGCGGGGGGAACACAGATACGCAGTATTTT.

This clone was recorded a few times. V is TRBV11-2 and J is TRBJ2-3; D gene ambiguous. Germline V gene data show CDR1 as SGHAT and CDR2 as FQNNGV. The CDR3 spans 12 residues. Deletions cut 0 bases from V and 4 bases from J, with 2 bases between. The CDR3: CASSLDSDTQYF. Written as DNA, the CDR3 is TGTGCCAGCAGCTTAGACTCAGATACGCAGTATTTT.

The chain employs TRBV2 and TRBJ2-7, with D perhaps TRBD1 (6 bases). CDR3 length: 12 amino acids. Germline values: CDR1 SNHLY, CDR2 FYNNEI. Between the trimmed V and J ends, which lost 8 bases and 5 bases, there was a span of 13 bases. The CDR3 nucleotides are TGTGCCAGCTACAGGGATTTTGACGAGCAGTACTTC. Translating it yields CASYRDFDEQYF.

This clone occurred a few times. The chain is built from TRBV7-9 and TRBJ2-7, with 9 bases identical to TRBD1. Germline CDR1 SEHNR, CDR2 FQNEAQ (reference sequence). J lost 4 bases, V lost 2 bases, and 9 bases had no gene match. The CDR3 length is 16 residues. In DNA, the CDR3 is TGTGCCAGCAGCTTAATCCGAGGACAGGGGATATACGAGCAGTACTTC. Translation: CASSLIRGQGIYEQYF.

In DNA form, the CDR3 reads TGTGCCAGCAGCCGGATGACTAGCGGGGGGCGGACAGATACGCAGTATTTT. Its protein product is CASSRMTSGGRTDTQYF. The V call is TRBV5-4, the J call TRBJ2-3; 13 positions agree with TRBD2. The CDR3 runs 17 residues. V lost 4 bases and J lost 3; bases outside the gene matches: 8. Germline values: CDR1 SGHNT, CDR2 YYREEE (reference sequence).

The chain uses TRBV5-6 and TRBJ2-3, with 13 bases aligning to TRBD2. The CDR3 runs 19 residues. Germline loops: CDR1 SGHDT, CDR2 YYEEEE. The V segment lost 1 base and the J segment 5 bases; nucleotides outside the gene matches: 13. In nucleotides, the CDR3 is TGTGCCAGCAGCTTGTACGTCGGACTAGCGGGGGCAAGGGGAGATACGCAGTATTTT. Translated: CASSLYVGLAGARGDTQYF.

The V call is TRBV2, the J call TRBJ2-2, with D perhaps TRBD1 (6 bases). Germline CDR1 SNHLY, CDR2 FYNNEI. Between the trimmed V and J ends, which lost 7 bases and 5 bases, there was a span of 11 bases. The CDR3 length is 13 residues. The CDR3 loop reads CASKPQGTGELFF. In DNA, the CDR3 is TGTGCCAGCAAACCCCAGGGGACCGGGGAGCTGTTTTTT. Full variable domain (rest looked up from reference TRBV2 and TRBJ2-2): EPEVTQTPSHQVTQMGQEVILRCVPISNHLYFYWYRQILGQKVEFLVSFYNNEISEKSEIFDDQFSVERPDGSNFTLKIRSTKLEDSAMYFCASKPQGTGELFFGEGSRLTVL.

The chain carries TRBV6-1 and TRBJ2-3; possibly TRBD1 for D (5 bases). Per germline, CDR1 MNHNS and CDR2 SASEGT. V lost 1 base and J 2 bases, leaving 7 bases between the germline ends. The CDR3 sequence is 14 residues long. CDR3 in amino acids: CASSEVGHTDTQYF. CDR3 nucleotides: TGTGCCAGCAGTGAAGTCGGACACACAGATACGCAGTATTTT.

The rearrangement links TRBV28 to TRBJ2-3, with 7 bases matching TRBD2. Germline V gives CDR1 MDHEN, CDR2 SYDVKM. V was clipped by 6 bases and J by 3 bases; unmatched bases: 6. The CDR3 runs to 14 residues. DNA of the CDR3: TGTGCCAGCAGCCTTTGGGAGGGGACAGATACGCAGTATTTT. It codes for CASSLWEGTDTQYF. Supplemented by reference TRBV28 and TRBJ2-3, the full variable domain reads DVKVTQSSRYLVKRTGEKVFLECVQDMDHENMFWYRQDPGLGLRLIYFSYDVKMKEKGDIPEGYSVSREKKERFSLILESASTNQTSMYLCASSLWEGTDTQYFGPGTRLTVL.

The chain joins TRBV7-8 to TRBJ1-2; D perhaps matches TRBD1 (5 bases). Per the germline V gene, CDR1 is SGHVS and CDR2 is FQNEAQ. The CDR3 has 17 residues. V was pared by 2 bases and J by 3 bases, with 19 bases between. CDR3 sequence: CASSLRATEAKYYGYTF. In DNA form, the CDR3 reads TGTGCCAGCAGCTTAAGGGCGACAGAGGCCAAATACTATGGCTACACCTTC. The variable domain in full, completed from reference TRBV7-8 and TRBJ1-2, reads GAGVSQSPRYKVAKRGQDVALRCDPISGHVSLFWYQQALGQGPEFLTYFQNEAQLDKSGLPSDRFFAERPEGSVSTLKIQRTQQEDSAVYLCASSLRATEAKYYGYTFGSGTRLTVV.

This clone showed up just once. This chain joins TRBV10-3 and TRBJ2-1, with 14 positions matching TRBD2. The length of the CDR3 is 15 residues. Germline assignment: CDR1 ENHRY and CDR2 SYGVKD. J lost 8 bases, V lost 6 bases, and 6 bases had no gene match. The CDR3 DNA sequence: TGTGCCATCAGCGTGACTAGCGGGGGGGTTGATGAGCAGTTCTTC. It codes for CAISVTSGGVDEQFF.

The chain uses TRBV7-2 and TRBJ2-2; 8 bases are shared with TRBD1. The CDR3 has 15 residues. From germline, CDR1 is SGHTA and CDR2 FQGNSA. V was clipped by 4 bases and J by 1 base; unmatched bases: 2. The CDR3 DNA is TGTGCCAGCAGCTCCGGGACAGGGAACACCGGGGAGCTGTTTTTT. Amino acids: CASSSGTGNTGELFF.

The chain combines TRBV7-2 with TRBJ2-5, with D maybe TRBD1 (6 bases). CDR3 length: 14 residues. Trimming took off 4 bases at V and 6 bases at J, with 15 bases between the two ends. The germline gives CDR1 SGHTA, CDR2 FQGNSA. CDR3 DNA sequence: TGTGCCAGCAGCTCTGGACAGACCTCCCAGACCCAGTACTTC. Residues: CASSSGQTSQTQYF.

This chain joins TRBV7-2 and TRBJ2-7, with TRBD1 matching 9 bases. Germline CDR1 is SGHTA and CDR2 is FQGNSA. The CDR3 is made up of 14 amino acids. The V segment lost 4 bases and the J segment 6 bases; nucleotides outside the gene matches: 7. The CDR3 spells CASSSDRGSLEQYF. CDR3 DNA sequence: TGTGCCAGCAGCTCGGACAGGGGCTCTCTCGAGCAGTACTTC.